Each of the 9 T cell receptor beta chains below was sequenced from the same sample in a study of OX40 agonist ivuxolimab in advanced cancers. Produced via immunoSEQ multiplex PCR; TCRdb's table is partial and in-frame only. The table shows roughly 29,000 clones, with about 90% occurring only once. Source: CD4+ or CD8+ T cells sorted from blood, taken in a trial of the OX40 agonist ivuxolimab. The receptors derive from an adult with an advanced solid tumor such as melanoma, head and neck, liver or kidney cancer.

CDR3 residues: CASSLDHWSGAYEQYF. The DNA for the CDR3 is TGTGCCAGCAGCTTAGACCACTGGTCAGGAGCCTACGAGCAGTACTTC. This chain connects TRBV11-2 to TRBJ2-7; D gene ambiguous. V was pared by 0 bases and J by 2 bases, with 14 bases between. CDR3 length: 16 amino acids. Per the germline V gene, CDR1 is SGHAT and CDR2 is FQNNGV.

V is TRBV20-1 and J is TRBJ2-4; D may be TRBD1 or TRBD2 (5 bases each). The CDR3 extends over 11 amino acids. The germline V gene has CDR1 DFQATT and CDR2 SNEGSKA (reference sequence). Between the trimmed V and J ends, which lost 5 bases and 9 bases, there was a span of 11 bases. In DNA, the CDR3 is TGCAGTGCTCGGGACCAACGCATTCAGTACTTC. It encodes CSARDQRIQYF.

The chain employs TRBV7-2 and TRBJ2-1; D is uncertain. The germline gives CDR1 SGHTA, CDR2 FQGNSA. There are 15 residues in the CDR3. V lost 4 bases and J 8 bases, leaving 18 bases between the germline ends. As DNA, the CDR3 is TGTGCCAGCAGCTCAAAACATACGACTCGTTATGAGCAGTTCTTC. Translation: CASSSKHTTRYEQFF.

The chain links TRBV18 to TRBJ2-3, with unresolved D. The CDR3 totals 12 residues. Germline-derived CDR1 and CDR2 are KGHSH and LQKENI. V was shortened by 4 bases and J by 1 base, with 3 bases between the two germline ends. As DNA, the CDR3 is TGTGCCAGCTCACAAGGCACAGATACGCAGTATTTT. This sequence encodes CASSQGTDTQYF.

The chain carries TRBV7-9 and TRBJ1-4; TRBD1 matches 9 bases. Trimming at V came to 6 bases and at J to 5 bases, leaving 7 bases not matched to a gene. The CDR3 length is 15 residues. The germline V gene has CDR1 SEHNR and CDR2 FQNEAQ (reference sequence). The DNA of the CDR3 is TGTGCCAGCAGACCAATCGGGACAGGGAATGAAAAACTGTTTTTT. Translating it yields CASRPIGTGNEKLFF.

The chain couples TRBV9 to TRBJ2-1; 8 bases are a match to TRBD1. The CDR3 covers 15 residues. The germline gives CDR1 SGDLS, CDR2 YYNGEE. V dropped 4 bases and J dropped 7; count of bases not matched to a gene: 10. The CDR3 sequence: CASSLRTGSNNEQFF. The CDR3 DNA is TGTGCCAGCAGCCTACGGACAGGGTCGAATAATGAGCAGTTCTTC.

This clone turned up a few times. The chain combines TRBV6-1 with TRBJ2-1, with 8 nucleotides matching TRBD2. The CDR3 totals 15 residues. The V gene end was trimmed by 7 bases and the J gene end by 5 bases; junction bases not matched to a gene: 10. The germline gives CDR1 MNHNS, CDR2 SASEGT. CDR3 region: CASTGMAGGNNEQFF. CDR3 in DNA: TGTGCCAGCACAGGAATGGCGGGGGGAAACAATGAGCAGTTCTTC.

V gene TRBV11-2 combines with J gene TRBJ1-5; unclear D gene. This CDR3 has 14 amino acids. The germline CDR1 and CDR2 sequences are SGHAT and FQNNGV. The V end lost 6 bases, the J end lost 0 bases, and 9 bases lay between the germline ends. Here the CDR3 reads CASSPEHSNQPQHF. For the CDR3, the DNA is TGTGCCAGCAGTCCCGAGCATAGCAATCAGCCCCAGCATTTT. The full variable domain, rest sourced from reference TRBV11-2 and TRBJ1-5, is EAGVAQSPRYKIIEKRQSVAFWCNPISGHATLYWYQQILGQGPKLLIQFQNNGVVDDSQLPKDRFSAERLKGVDSTLKIQPAKLEDSAVYLCASSPEHSNQPQHFGDGTRLSIL.

The gene calls are TRBV2 and TRBJ1-2, with D unresolved. The CDR3 has 14 residues. Trimming pared 3 bases from V and 0 bases from J, leaving 8 bases between. The germline CDR1 and CDR2 sequences are SNHLY and FYNNEI. This CDR3 is CASSDSRANYGYTF. DNA of the CDR3: TGTGCCAGCAGTGATTCAAGAGCTAACTATGGCTACACCTTC.